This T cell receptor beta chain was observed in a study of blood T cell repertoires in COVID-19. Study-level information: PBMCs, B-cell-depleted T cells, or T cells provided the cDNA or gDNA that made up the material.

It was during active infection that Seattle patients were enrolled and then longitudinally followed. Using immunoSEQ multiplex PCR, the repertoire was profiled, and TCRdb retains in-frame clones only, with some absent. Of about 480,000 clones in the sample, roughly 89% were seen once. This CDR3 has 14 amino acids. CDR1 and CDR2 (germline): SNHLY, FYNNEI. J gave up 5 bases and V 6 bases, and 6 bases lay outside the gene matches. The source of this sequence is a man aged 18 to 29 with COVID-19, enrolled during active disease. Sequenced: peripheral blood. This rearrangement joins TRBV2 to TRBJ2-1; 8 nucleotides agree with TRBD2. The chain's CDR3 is CASRRGGINNEQFF. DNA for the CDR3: TGTGCCAGCAGACGCGGGGGGATTAACAATGAGCAGTTCTTC.